This TCR beta chain is from a study of blood T cell repertoires in COVID-19. The germline V gene has CDR1 LNHDA and CDR2 SQIVND (reference sequence). The CDR3 spans 13 residues. The germline V and J ends were trimmed by 8 bases and 3 bases, with 13 bases remaining between them. This clone was detected only a few times. Other nucleotide sequences from this sample produce the same CDR3. TCRdb's copy holds only in-frame clones and misses some; the assay was immunoSEQ multiplex PCR. The data contain under 200,000 clones, around three quarters of them singletons. Sequenced sample: peripheral blood. This rearrangement joins TRBV19 to TRBJ1-1; D ambiguous. This TCR came from a man aged 65-85 years with active or convalescent COVID-19. CDR3 sequence: CASSAQSDTEAFF. The CDR3 DNA reads as TGTGCCAGTTCCGCTCAAAGCGACACTGAAGCTTTCTTT.